These 26 T cell receptor beta chains came from one sample sequenced in a study of shared clonotypes between healthy human individuals. Data came from immunoSEQ multiplex PCR; TCRdb stores just in-frame clones and leaves some out. Of roughly 2.5 million clones listed, over 85% are singletons. What was sequenced was naive CD4+ T cells sorted from blood. Sample subset: CD45RA+ positively selected. All receptors derive from a man aged 18 to 29 in good health.

The chain recombines TRBV6-6 with TRBJ2-1, with TRBD1 as a possible D gene (5 bases). The germline V and J ends were trimmed by 2 bases and 2 bases, with 13 bases remaining between them. This CDR3 comprises 16 residues. Germline values: CDR1 MNHNY, CDR2 SVGAGI (reference sequence). The CDR3 spells CASSYAKQATYNEQFF. CDR3 sequence (DNA): TGTGCCAGCAGTTACGCGAAACAGGCAACCTACAATGAGCAGTTCTTC.

This sequence joins TRBV19 and TRBJ1-1, with D possibly matching TRBD1 (5 bases). CDR3 length equals 15 residues. Trimming removed 8 bases at V and 4 bases at J, with 20 bases between. Germline loops: CDR1 LNHDA, CDR2 SQIVND (reference sequence). CDR3 sequence (DNA): TGTGCCAGTCGCGATCCGGGCAGGGTACCCACTGAAGCTTTCTTT. This sequence encodes CASRDPGRVPTEAFF.

The J gene is TRBJ1-5, the V gene TRBV7-6, with D perhaps TRBD1 (6 bases). Trimming cost V 5 bases and J 7 bases, with 21 bases left between them. The CDR3 covers 16 residues. Germline CDR1 SGHVS, CDR2 FNYEAQ. The DNA of the CDR3 is TGTGCCAGCAGCCCAGGCCAGGGGTTATCGAGGCAGCCCCAGCATTTT. It encodes CASSPGQGLSRQPQHF.

The genes are TRBV6-6 and TRBJ2-1; D is unclear. CDR1 and CDR2 from the germline V gene are MNHNY and SVGAGI (reference sequence). CDR3 length: 15 residues. Trimming shortened V by 2 bases and J by 10 bases, and 18 bases separated the two germline ends. CDR3 DNA sequence: TGTGCCAGCAGTTACGAGGCGGCGATCCGTGGGGAGCAGTTCTTC. Protein product: CASSYEAAIRGEQFF.

This chain connects TRBV5-1 to TRBJ2-7, with 12 nucleotides matching TRBD2. The junction had 7 bases not matched to a gene; V was cut back by 4 bases and J by 5 bases. The CDR3 is 15 residues long. Germline V gene data show CDR1 as SGHRS and CDR2 as YFSETQ. The CDR3 region is CASSEPSGGAHEQYF. Written as DNA, the CDR3 is TGCGCCAGCAGCGAACCTAGCGGGGGGGCCCACGAGCAGTACTTC.

The chain is built from TRBV5-1 and TRBJ1-1; 7 nucleotides align to TRBD1. Germline V gene data show CDR1 as SGHRS and CDR2 as YFSETQ. Trimming at V came to 4 bases and at J to 1 base, leaving 7 bases not matched to a gene. The CDR3 covers 15 residues. Here the CDR3 DNA reads TGCGCCAGCAGCCTGGGACAGCCAGCGAACACTGAAGCTTTCTTT. Its translation: CASSLGQPANTEAFF. The full variable domain, rest sourced from reference TRBV5-1 and TRBJ1-1, is KAGVTQTPRYLIKTRGQQVTLSCSPISGHRSVSWYQQTPGQGLQFLFEYFSETQRNKGNFPGRFSGRQFSNSRSEMNVSTLELGDSALYLCASSLGQPANTEAFFGQGTRLTVV.

The J gene is TRBJ2-7, the V gene TRBV4-3; 7 bases line up with TRBD2. Germline V CDR1 and CDR2: LGHNA, YSLEER. V gave up 2 bases and J gave up 5 bases; unmatched junction bases: 9. This CDR3 is built from 15 residues. The CDR3 DNA follows: TGCGCCAGCAGCCAAAGGACTAGTCTACCAAACGAGCAGTACTTC. As protein: CASSQRTSLPNEQYF.

CDR3 in DNA: TGTGCCAGCAGCCGGAATGGGCCTGGGGAAAAACTGTTTTTT. The encoded protein is CASSRNGPGEKLFF. This chain links TRBV7-9 with TRBJ1-4; the D is unclear. The CDR3 has 14 amino acids. Germline CDR1 is SEHNR and CDR2 is FQNEAQ (reference sequence). Trimming shortened V by 5 bases and J by 8 bases, and 15 bases separated the two germline ends.

The chain recombines TRBV10-3 with TRBJ1-2, with 7 bases that match TRBD1. CDR1 and CDR2 from the germline V gene are ENHRY and SYGVKD. Unmatched junction bases numbered 10, after V lost 9 bases and J lost 6 bases. The CDR3 length is 13 residues. CDR3 nucleotide sequence: TGTGCCATAAGGTCCGACAGGGCCGATGGCTACACCTTC. Encoded protein: CAIRSDRADGYTF.

The chain employs TRBV11-2 and TRBJ2-7; D remains unclear. Looked up from germline, CDR1 is SGHAT and CDR2 is FQNNGV. The CDR3 covers 14 residues. The V end was cut by 4 bases, the J end by 2 bases, with 12 bases between. The CDR3 DNA reads as TGTGCCAGCAGCTCCTTCCCGGCGGCCTACGAGCAGTACTTC. This gives the protein CASSSFPAAYEQYF.

The rearrangement uses TRBV6-1 and TRBJ1-5; D is undetermined. V shed 4 bases and J shed 3 bases, with 4 bases lying between them. The CDR3 extends over 12 amino acids. CDR1 MNHNS and CDR2 SASEGT come from the germline V gene. In nucleotides, the CDR3 is TGTGCCAGCAGTGCGGCCAATCAGCCCCAGCATTTT. It translates to CASSAANQPQHF.

The chain is built from TRBV5-1 and TRBJ1-2; D is undetermined. The V and J ends lost 2 bases and 8 bases respectively, with 16 bases between them. The CDR3 has 14 amino acids. CDR1 SGHRS and CDR2 YFSETQ come from the germline V gene. DNA for the CDR3: TGCGCCAGCAGCTTTAGCCGGGAAAAGGACGGCTACACCTTC. This codes for CASSFSREKDGYTF.

This chain connects TRBV4-2 to TRBJ2-7, with D perhaps matching TRBD1 (6 bases). Deletions cut 0 bases from V and 2 bases from J, with 20 bases between. Germline CDR1 and CDR2: LGHNA and YNFKEQ. The CDR3 runs to 18 residues. For the CDR3, the DNA is TGTGCCAGCAGCCAAGATTTCGACCCGACCGGGACACCCTACGAGCAGTACTTC. Translating it yields CASSQDFDPTGTPYEQYF.

The chain carries TRBV7-2 and TRBJ2-5, with D tentatively TRBD1 or TRBD2 (6 bases each). CDR3 length equals 14 residues. Germline assignment: CDR1 SGHTA and CDR2 FQGNSA. V was cut by 1 base and J by 7 bases, with 13 bases left in between. CDR3 protein: CASSLGQAGGTQYF. CDR3 bases: TGTGCCAGCAGCTTAGGACAGGCCGGGGGGACCCAGTACTTC.

Worth noting for this clone: The same CDR3 arises from other DNA sequences in this sample as well. The V and J genes are TRBV7-2 and TRBJ2-7, with unresolved D. V lost 1 base and J 3 bases, leaving 7 bases between the germline ends. The germline V gene has CDR1 SGHTA and CDR2 FQGNSA. The CDR3 is 13 amino acids. CDR3: CASSLGTNYEQYF. The CDR3 nucleotides read TGTGCCAGCAGCTTAGGCACAAACTACGAGCAGTACTTC.

This sequence joins TRBV11-2 and TRBJ1-2; possibly TRBD1 for D (5 bases). CDR1 is SGHAT and CDR2 is FQNNGV in the germline V gene. V lost 1 base, J lost 4 bases, and 13 bases lay in between. The CDR3 loop spans 15 amino acids. The CDR3 spells CASSLGGWRGYGYTF. The DNA of the CDR3 is TGTGCCAGCAGCTTAGGAGGATGGAGGGGCTATGGCTACACCTTC.

This chain uses TRBV6-6 with TRBJ2-3, with D maybe TRBD2 (5 bases). V was trimmed by 6 bases and J by 10 bases, leaving 14 bases between them. The CDR3 has 12 amino acids. The V gene's germline CDR1 is MNHNY and CDR2 SVGAGI (reference sequence). The CDR3 DNA reads TGTGCCAGCAGGACTGCTAGCTTGGCGCAGTATTTT. Its protein is CASRTASLAQYF.

The V gene is TRBV6-4, the J gene TRBJ2-3; 11 nucleotides align to TRBD1. The V and J ends lost 3 bases and 4 bases, in that order; junction bases with no gene match: 6. Per germline, CDR1 MRHNA and CDR2 SNTAGT. CDR3 length: 16 amino acids. The CDR3: CASSEAGTGGADTQYF. CDR3 in DNA: TGTGCCAGCAGTGAGGCCGGGACAGGGGGAGCAGATACGCAGTATTTT.

This sequence joins TRBV10-2 and TRBJ1-4, with TRBD1 matching 7 bases. The trim removed 3 bases at V and 3 bases at J, leaving 4 bases unmatched. The CDR3 loop spans 15 amino acids. In germline, CDR1 is WSHSY, CDR2 SAAADI. The CDR3 spells CASSDAGTANEKLFF. The CDR3 nucleotides read TGCGCCAGCAGTGACGCCGGGACAGCTAATGAAAAACTGTTTTTT.

The table lists this clone with a count of one. This rearrangement joins TRBV2 to TRBJ2-2; D is possibly TRBD2 (6 bases). Deletions cut 6 bases from V and 4 bases from J, with 12 bases between. This CDR3 spans 14 amino acids. The germline CDR1 and CDR2 sequences are SNHLY and FYNNEI. The CDR3 sequence is CASSLTRSTGELFF. CDR3 bases: TGTGCCAGCAGCTTGACTAGAAGCACCGGGGAGCTGTTTTTT.

The chain recombines TRBV6-1 with TRBJ2-3; no firm D call. Between the trimmed V and J ends, which lost 5 bases and 6 bases, there was a span of 12 bases. The CDR3 runs 13 residues. Germline V gene lookup returns CDR1 MNHNS and CDR2 SASEGT. The CDR3 DNA reads TGTGCCAGCAGTACCCTAGGAGTGGATACGCAGTATTTT. It translates to CASSTLGVDTQYF.

In regard to this clone: A junction boundary mismatches the germline segment, possibly from a read error. CDR3 DNA: TGCGCCAGCGGCACAGGGGCCCCCTATGAGCAGTACTTC. Its translation is CASGTGAPYEQYF. V and J are TRBV5-1 and TRBJ2-7; TRBD1 matches at 7 bases. The length of the CDR3 is 13 residues. Germline loops: CDR1 SGHRS, CDR2 YFSETQ.

The chain uses TRBV4-3 and TRBJ2-1; 11 bases align to TRBD2. V shed 0 bases and J 16 bases; nucleotides not matched to a gene: 11. Germline V gene data show CDR1 as LGHNA and CDR2 as YSLEER. The CDR3 length is 15 residues. CDR3 sequence: CASSQDGRLAGLTFF. CDR3 DNA sequence: TGCGCCAGCAGCCAAGATGGAAGACTAGCGGGATTAACTTTCTTC.

The sample holds one count of this clone. V gene TRBV10-2 combines with J gene TRBJ1-3, with 9 bases identical to TRBD1. V dropped 11 bases and J dropped 4; count of bases not matched to a gene: 18. The CDR3 runs 17 residues. The germline V gene encodes CDR1 WSHSY and CDR2 SAAADI. The CDR3 sequence is CASGGTGPWAAGNTIYF. The CDR3 DNA reads as TGCGCCTCCGGGGGGACAGGGCCCTGGGCGGCCGGAAACACCATATATTTT.

The chain employs TRBV6-1 and TRBJ1-2; 8 bases align to TRBD1. The J segment lost 8 bases and the V segment lost 7 bases, leaving 9 bases of the junction unmatched. The CDR3 has 13 residues. The germline gives CDR1 MNHNS, CDR2 SASEGT. The CDR3 region is CASTPDRVGGYTF. The CDR3 DNA reads as TGTGCCAGCACCCCGGACAGGGTGGGCGGCTACACCTTC.

For the CDR3, the DNA is TGTGCCAGCTCATCTACAGGGGGTCCCTACAATGAGCAGTTCTTC. It yields the protein CASSSTGGPYNEQFF. J is TRBJ2-1 and V is TRBV18; 8 bases agree with TRBD1. This CDR3 is 15 amino acids long. V dropped 5 bases and J dropped 2; count of bases not matched to a gene: 5. Germline assignment: CDR1 KGHSH and CDR2 LQKENI.